The following is a TCR beta chain sequence with its context. The antigen is unknown. The germline V gene encodes CDR1 LNHNV and CDR2 YYDKDF (reference sequence). Trimming took off 0 bases at V and 9 bases at J, with 9 bases between the two ends. CDR3 length: 12 residues. Libraries were prepared by immunoSEQ multiplex PCR; TCRdb keeps only in-frame clonotypes and omits some of them. The sample records about 220,000 clones, about 86% being singletons. The sample comes from a study of cytomegalovirus exposure and HLA in healthy donors. Study findings and constraints: It was found in a later analysis that first-cohort TCR clusters tended to co-occur in the 90 to 150 validation repertoires.

The V call is TRBV15, the J call TRBJ2-7; no clear D. Sequencing used PBMCs. The sequence was collected from a man in his late teens or twenties in good health and CMV-seronegative. This chain's CDR3 is CATSRDELVQYF. DNA for the CDR3: TGTGCCACCAGCAGAGATGAACTCGTGCAGTACTTC. The variable domain in full, completed from reference TRBV15 and TRBJ2-7, reads DAMVIQNPRYQVTQFGKPVTLSCSQTLNHNVMYWYQQKSSQAPKLLFHYYDKDFNNEADTPDNFQSRRPNTSFCFLDIRSPGLGDTAMYLCATSRDELVQYFGPGTRLTVT.